This T cell receptor beta chain was captured in a study of shared clonotypes between healthy human individuals. Assay used: immunoSEQ multiplex PCR; TCRdb lists only in-frame clones, some missing. The sample yields roughly 520,000 clones, more than 95% seen once. The V segment lost 11 bases and the J segment 2 bases; nucleotides outside the gene matches: 17. The CDR3 is 16 residues long. Germline V gene data show CDR1 as MDHEN and CDR2 as SYDVKM. This TCR derives from a woman aged 25 to 45 in good health. The sample consisted of naive CD4+ T cells sorted from blood. Subset reported: CD45RA+ positively selected. J is TRBJ2-7 and V is TRBV28; 8 nucleotides match TRBD2. The CDR3 sequence: CAAYSSPGLGAYEQYF. The CDR3 bases are TGTGCCGCCTACTCCTCCCCGGGACTAGGGGCCTACGAGCAGTACTTC.